These 15 T cell receptor beta chains were all obtained from the same sample, sequenced in a study of identical twins. TCRdb reprocessed the 5' RACE reads with MiXCR, giving one entry per CDR3 protein. The data show some 250,000 distinct CDR3 sequences, roughly 7.1% seen once. These data also featured in a second study, about T cells expressing NK-cell markers.

Sequencing was performed on CD8+ T cells sorted from blood. Receptor source: a young woman in good health.

The chain links TRBV20-1 to TRBJ2-4, with 13 bases that match TRBD2. Germline V gene sequence: CDR1 DFQATT, CDR2 SNEGSKA (reference sequence). The V segment lost 5 bases and the J segment 7 bases; nucleotides outside the gene matches: 11. This CDR3 has 16 amino acids. DNA for the CDR3: TGCAGTGCTCCCCGGACTAGCGGGAGTGAAAGGAACATTCAGTACTTC. Translated, it gives CSAPRTSGSERNIQYF.

This clonotype turned up a few times. The gene calls are TRBV20-1 and TRBJ2-1; 9 bases line up with TRBD1. This CDR3 has 15 amino acids. Germline values: CDR1 DFQATT, CDR2 SNEGSKA (reference sequence). V shed 2 bases and J 1 base; nucleotides not matched to a gene: 3. CDR3 nucleotide sequence: TGCAGTGCTAGACCGACAGGGGGATCCTACAATGAGCAGTTCTTC. Its protein product is CSARPTGGSYNEQFF.

The genes are TRBV20-1 and TRBJ1-1; D uncertain. This CDR3 comprises 13 residues. Trimming stripped 0 bases from V and 9 bases from J, with 14 bases between. Germline loops: CDR1 DFQATT, CDR2 SNEGSKA (reference sequence). CDR3 DNA sequence: TGCAGTGCTAGAGAGGAAATGGCCGGTAAAGCTTTCTTT. This encodes CSAREEMAGKAFF.

The rearrangement joins TRBV7-3 to TRBJ2-3, with D unresolved. Germline V gene lookup returns CDR1 SGHTA and CDR2 FQGTGA. The ends were cut back, 4 bases at V and 4 bases at J, with 15 bases in the middle. The CDR3 is made up of 15 amino acids. CDR3 nucleotides: TGTGCCAGCAGCTCGACCAAAGACTCCTCAGATACGCAGTATTTT. Translating gives CASSSTKDSSDTQYF.

The rearrangement joins TRBV5-6 to TRBJ2-7, with D maybe TRBD2 (7 bases). The CDR3 runs to 15 residues. V shed 3 bases and J shed 4 bases, with 17 bases lying between them. The germline gives CDR1 SGHDT, CDR2 YYEEEE. CDR3 coding DNA: TGTGCCAGCAGCTCGGGGGGCACTAGCCGGTACGAGCAGTACTTC. It specifies CASSSGGTSRYEQYF.

This rearrangement joins TRBV20-1 to TRBJ2-5; maybe TRBD2 (7 bases). The CDR3 length is 13 residues. In germline, CDR1 is DFQATT, CDR2 SNEGSKA (reference sequence). CDR3 nucleotides: TGCGGACGAGGGGGGGCCAAGAGAAAGACCCAGTACTTC. It specifies CGRGGAKRKTQYF.

The table lists this clonotype with many counts. The chain uses TRBV12-3 or TRBV12-4 and TRBJ2-2; D is unclear. The CDR3 covers 15 residues. With 2 bases removed from V and 4 bases from J, the gap between germline ends came to 11 bases. The CDR3 loop reads CASSLKGGLTGELFF. The CDR3 DNA is TGTGCCAGCAGTTTAAAGGGTGGCCTCACCGGGGAGCTGTTTTTT.

This clonotype was counted a few times. The genes are TRBV14 and TRBJ1-1; D gene unclear. This CDR3 spans 13 amino acids. V lost 1 base and J 5 bases, leaving 8 bases between the germline ends. The germline V gene has CDR1 SGHDN and CDR2 FVKESK. The DNA of the CDR3 is TGTGCCAGCAGCCAAGGGGTCGGGACTGAAGCTTTCTTT. This sequence encodes CASSQGVGTEAFF. Full variable domain (outside the CDR3, taken from reference TRBV14 and TRBJ1-1): EAGVTQFPSHSVIEKGQTVTLRCDPISGHDNLYWYRRVMGKEIKFLLHFVKESKQDESGMPNNRFLAERTGGTYSTLKVQPAELEDSGVYFCASSQGVGTEAFFGQGTRLTVV.

The table lists this clonotype with a few counts. The chain joins TRBV6-5 to TRBJ2-1, with 10 positions matching TRBD1. There are 17 residues in the CDR3. Germline-derived CDR1 and CDR2 are MNHEY and SVGAGI. V dropped 2 bases and J dropped 8; count of bases not matched to a gene: 12. DNA of the CDR3: TGTGCCAGCAGTTACAATAGACAGGGGGCTCTACGAGATGAGCAGTTCTTC. Protein sequence: CASSYNRQGALRDEQFF.

Details on this clonotype: One junction end does not reproduce the germline sequence, and a read error may be involved. The chain uses TRBV3-1 and TRBJ2-1, with TRBD2 as a possible D gene (6 bases). In germline, CDR1 is LGHDT, CDR2 YNNKEL (reference sequence). The CDR3 runs to 17 residues. The DNA of the CDR3 is TGTGCCAGCTGCCAAGATCCCCGCTCGGGGGACTACAATGAGCAGTTCTTC. Its protein is CASCQDPRSGDYNEQFF.

This clonotype appeared a few times. This chain connects TRBV7-9 to TRBJ2-4; TRBD1 aligns across 9 bases. The CDR3 covers 16 residues. V gave up 4 bases and J gave up 0 bases; unmatched junction bases: 4. Germline CDR1 and CDR2: SEHNR and FQNEAQ (reference sequence). CDR3 DNA: TGTGCCAGCAGCTCGGGACAGGGTTTAGCCAAAAACATTCAGTACTTC. It codes for CASSSGQGLAKNIQYF.

Ten or more counts support this clonotype. In nucleotides, the CDR3 is TGCAGCGTTCCTAGCGGGAAGGATTACGAGCAGTACTTC. It codes for CSVPSGKDYEQYF. The chain employs TRBV29-1 and TRBJ2-7; 9 bases agree with TRBD2. The junction had 6 bases not matched to a gene; V was cut back by 5 bases and J by 4 bases. The CDR3 extends over 13 amino acids. Germline-derived CDR1 and CDR2 are SQVTM and ANQGSEA.

This clonotype has only a few counts. The chain links TRBV10-3 to TRBJ2-1, with 8 bases identical to TRBD2. This CDR3 is 12 amino acids long. Germline V gene lookup returns CDR1 ENHRY and CDR2 SYGVKD. V shed 9 bases, J shed 4 bases, and the junction held 2 bases outside the gene matches. In nucleotides, the CDR3 is TGTGCCATAGCGGGAGAGTACAATGAGCAGTTCTTC. Encoded protein: CAIAGEYNEQFF.

This chain uses TRBV6-4 with TRBJ2-7, with D uncertain. This CDR3 comprises 11 residues. Germline V gene lookup returns CDR1 MRHNA and CDR2 SNTAGT. The V gene lost 6 bases and the J gene lost 5 bases, with 8 bases spanning the gap. CDR3 DNA sequence: TGTGCCAGCAGGCCATTTAACGAGCAGTACTTC. This gives the protein CASRPFNEQYF.

Ten or more counts support this clonotype. The rearrangement joins TRBV5-1 to TRBJ2-1; D remains ambiguous. V lost 2 bases, J lost 9 bases, and 6 bases lay in between. Germline assignment: CDR1 SGHRS and CDR2 YFSETQ. CDR3 length equals 11 residues. The CDR3 here is CASSFATEQFF. CDR3 nucleotide sequence: TGCGCCAGCAGCTTCGCTACTGAGCAGTTCTTC. Together with reference TRBV5-1 and TRBJ2-1, the CDR3 gives the full variable domain: KAGVTQTPRYLIKTRGQQVTLSCSPISGHRSVSWYQQTPGQGLQFLFEYFSETQRNKGNFPGRFSGRQFSNSRSEMNVSTLELGDSALYLCASSFATEQFFGPGTRLTVL.